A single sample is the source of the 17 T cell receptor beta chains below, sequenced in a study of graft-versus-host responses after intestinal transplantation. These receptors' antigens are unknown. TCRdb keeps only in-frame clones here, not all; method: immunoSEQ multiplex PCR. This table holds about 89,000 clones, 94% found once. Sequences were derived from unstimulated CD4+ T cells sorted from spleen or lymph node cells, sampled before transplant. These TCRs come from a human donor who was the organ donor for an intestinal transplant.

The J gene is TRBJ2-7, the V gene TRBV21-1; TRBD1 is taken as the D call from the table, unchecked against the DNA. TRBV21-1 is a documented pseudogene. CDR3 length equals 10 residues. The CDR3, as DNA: TGTGCCAGCCACAGGTTCGGGCTGTACTTC. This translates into CASHRFGLYF.

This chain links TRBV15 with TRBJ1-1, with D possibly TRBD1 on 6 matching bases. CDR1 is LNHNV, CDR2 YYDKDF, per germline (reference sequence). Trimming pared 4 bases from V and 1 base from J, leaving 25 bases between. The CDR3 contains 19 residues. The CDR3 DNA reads TGTGCCACCAGCAACCGGGACACCCCCCCTCGGGGATCGAACACTGAAGCTTTCTTT. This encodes CATSNRDTPPRGSNTEAFF.

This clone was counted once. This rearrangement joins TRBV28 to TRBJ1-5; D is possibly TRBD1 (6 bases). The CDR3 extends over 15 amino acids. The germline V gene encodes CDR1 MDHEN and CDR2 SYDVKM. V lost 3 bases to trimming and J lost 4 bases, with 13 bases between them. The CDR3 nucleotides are TGTGCCAGCAGTTTTGCAGGGGCTATAAATCAGCCCCAGCATTTT. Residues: CASSFAGAINQPQHF.

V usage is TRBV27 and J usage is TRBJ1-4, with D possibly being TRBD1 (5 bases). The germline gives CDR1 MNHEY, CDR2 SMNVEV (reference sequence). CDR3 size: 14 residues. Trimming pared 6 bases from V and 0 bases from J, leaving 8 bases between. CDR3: CASSPRATNEKLFF. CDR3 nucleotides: TGTGCCAGCAGCCCCAGGGCAACTAATGAAAAACTGTTTTTT.

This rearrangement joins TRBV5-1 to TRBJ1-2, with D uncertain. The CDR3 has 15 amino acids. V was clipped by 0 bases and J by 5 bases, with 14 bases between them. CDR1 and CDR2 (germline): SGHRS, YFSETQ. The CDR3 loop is CASSLDVAPLYGYTF. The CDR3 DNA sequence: TGCGCCAGCAGCTTGGACGTGGCCCCACTTTATGGCTACACCTTC. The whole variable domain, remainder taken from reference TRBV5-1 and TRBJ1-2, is KAGVTQTPRYLIKTRGQQVTLSCSPISGHRSVSWYQQTPGQGLQFLFEYFSETQRNKGNFPGRFSGRQFSNSRSEMNVSTLELGDSALYLCASSLDVAPLYGYTFGSGTRLTVV.

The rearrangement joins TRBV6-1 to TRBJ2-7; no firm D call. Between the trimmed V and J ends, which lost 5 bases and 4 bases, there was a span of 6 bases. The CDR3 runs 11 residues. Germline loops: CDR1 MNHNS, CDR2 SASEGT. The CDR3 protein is CASSSRYEQYF. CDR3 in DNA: TGTGCCAGCAGTTCCCGTTACGAGCAGTACTTC.

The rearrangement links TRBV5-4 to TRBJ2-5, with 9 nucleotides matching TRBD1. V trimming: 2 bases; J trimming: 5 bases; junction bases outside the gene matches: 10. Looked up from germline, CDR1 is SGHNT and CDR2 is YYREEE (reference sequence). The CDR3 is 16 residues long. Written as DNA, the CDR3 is TGTGCCAGCAGCTTTTTCGATAGACAGGGGGAGGAGACCCAGTACTTC. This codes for CASSFFDRQGEETQYF. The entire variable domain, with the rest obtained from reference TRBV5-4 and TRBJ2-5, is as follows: ETGVTQSPTHLIKTRGQQVTLRCSSQSGHNTVSWYQQALGQGPQFIFQYYREEENGRGNFPPRFSGLQFPNYSSELNVNALELDDSALYLCASSFFDRQGEETQYFGPGTRLLVL.

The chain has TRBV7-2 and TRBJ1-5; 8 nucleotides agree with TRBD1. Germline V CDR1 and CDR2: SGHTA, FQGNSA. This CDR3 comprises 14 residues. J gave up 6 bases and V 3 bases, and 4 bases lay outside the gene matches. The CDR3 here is CASSLTGATQPQHF. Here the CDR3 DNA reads TGTGCCAGCAGCTTGACAGGGGCGACTCAGCCCCAGCATTTT.

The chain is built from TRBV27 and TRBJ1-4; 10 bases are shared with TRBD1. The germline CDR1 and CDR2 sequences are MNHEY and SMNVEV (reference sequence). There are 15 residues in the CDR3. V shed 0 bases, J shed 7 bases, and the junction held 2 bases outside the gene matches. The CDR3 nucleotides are TGTGCCAGCAGTTTATCTGGGACAGGGGTTGAAAAACTGTTTTTT. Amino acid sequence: CASSLSGTGVEKLFF. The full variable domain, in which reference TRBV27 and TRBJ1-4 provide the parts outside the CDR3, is EAQVTQNPRYLITVTGKKLTVTCSQNMNHEYMSWYRQDPGLGLRQIYYSMNVEVTDKGDVPEGYKVSRKEKRNFPLILESPSPNQTSLYFCASSLSGTGVEKLFFGSGTQLSVL.

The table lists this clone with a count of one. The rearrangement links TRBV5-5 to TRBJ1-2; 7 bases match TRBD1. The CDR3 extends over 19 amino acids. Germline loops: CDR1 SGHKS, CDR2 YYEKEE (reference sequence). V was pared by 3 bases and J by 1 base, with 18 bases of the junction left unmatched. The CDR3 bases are TGTGCCAGCAGCTACCAAACACCGGGACAGAGTACGGTTAACTATGGCTACACCTTC. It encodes CASSYQTPGQSTVNYGYTF.

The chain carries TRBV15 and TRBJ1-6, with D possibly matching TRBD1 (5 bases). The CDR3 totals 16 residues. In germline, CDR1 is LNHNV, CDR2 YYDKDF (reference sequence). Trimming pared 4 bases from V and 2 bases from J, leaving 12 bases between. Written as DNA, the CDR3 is TGTGCCACCAGCACAGGGAGTTACACCTATAATTCACCCCTCCACTTT. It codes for CATSTGSYTYNSPLHF.

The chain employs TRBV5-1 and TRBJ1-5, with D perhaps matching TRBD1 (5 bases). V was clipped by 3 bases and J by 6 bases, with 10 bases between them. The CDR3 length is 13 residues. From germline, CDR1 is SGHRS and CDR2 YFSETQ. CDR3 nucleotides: TGCGCCAGCAGCTCCTCCGGGACTCAGCCCCAGCATTTT. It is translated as CASSSSGTQPQHF.

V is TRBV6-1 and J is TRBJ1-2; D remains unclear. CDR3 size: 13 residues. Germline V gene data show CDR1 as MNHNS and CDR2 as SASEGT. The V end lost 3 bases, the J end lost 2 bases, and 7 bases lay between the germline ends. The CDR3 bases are TGTGCCAGCAGTGAGTCTGGGAACTATGGCTACACCTTC. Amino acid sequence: CASSESGNYGYTF.

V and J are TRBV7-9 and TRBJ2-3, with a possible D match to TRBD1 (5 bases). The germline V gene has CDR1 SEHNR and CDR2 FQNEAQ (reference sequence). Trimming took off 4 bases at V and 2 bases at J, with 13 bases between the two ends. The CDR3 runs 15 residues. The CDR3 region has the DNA TGTGCCAGCAGCTCAAACCGACAGAACACAGATACGCAGTATTTT. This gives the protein CASSSNRQNTDTQYF.

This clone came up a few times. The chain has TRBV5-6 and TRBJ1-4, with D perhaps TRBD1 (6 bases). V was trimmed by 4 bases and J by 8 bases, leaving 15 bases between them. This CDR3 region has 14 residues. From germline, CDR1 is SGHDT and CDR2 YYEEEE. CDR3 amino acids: CASSLGQPREKLFF. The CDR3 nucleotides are TGTGCCAGCAGCCTCGGACAGCCGAGAGAAAAACTGTTTTTT.

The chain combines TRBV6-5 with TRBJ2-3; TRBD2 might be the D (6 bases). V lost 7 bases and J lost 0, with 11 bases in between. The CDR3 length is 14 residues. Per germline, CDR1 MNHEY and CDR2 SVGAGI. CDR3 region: CASKVAASTDTQYF. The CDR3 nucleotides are TGTGCCAGCAAGGTAGCGGCTAGCACAGATACGCAGTATTTT.

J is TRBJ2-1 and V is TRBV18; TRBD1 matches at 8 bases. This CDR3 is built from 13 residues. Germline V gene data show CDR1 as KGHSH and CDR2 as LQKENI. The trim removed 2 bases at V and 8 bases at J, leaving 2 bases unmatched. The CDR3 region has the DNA TGTGCCAGCTCACCAGACAGGGGCGATGAGCAGTTCTTC. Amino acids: CASSPDRGDEQFF.